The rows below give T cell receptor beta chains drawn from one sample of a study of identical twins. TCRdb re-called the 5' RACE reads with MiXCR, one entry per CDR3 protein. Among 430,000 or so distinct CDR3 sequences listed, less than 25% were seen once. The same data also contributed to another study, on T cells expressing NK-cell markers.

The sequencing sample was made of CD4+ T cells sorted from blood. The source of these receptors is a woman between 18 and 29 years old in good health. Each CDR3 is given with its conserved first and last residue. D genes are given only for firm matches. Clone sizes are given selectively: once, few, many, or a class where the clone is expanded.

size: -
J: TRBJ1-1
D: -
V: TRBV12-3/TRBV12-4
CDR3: CASSLNGRDTEAFF
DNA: TGTGCCAGCAGTTTAAACGGGAGGGACACTGAAGCTTTCTTT

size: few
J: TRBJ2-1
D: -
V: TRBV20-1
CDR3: CSASIRASSYNEQFF
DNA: TGCAGTGCTTCCATTAGGGCGAGCTCCTACAATGAGCAGTTCTTC

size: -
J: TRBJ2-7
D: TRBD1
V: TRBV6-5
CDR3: CASSYGTDTSEQYF
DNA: TGTGCCAGCAGTTACGGGACAGACACTTCAGAGCAGTACTTC

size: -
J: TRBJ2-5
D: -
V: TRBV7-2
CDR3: CASSTGPVPETQYF
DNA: TGTGCCAGCAGCACCGGACCCGTTCCAGAGACCCAGTACTTC

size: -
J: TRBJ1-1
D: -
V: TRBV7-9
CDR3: CASSSTGRFEAFF
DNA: TGTGCCAGCAGCTCGACCGGACGGTTTGAAGCTTTCTTT

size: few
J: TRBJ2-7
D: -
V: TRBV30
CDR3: CAWRGQFDPYEQYF
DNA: TGTGCCTGGAGAGGACAGTTTGACCCCTACGAGCAGTACTTC

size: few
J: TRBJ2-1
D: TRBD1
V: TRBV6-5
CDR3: CASSSEGQPYNEQFF
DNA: TGTGCCAGCAGTTCAGAGGGACAGCCCTACAATGAGCAGTTCTTC

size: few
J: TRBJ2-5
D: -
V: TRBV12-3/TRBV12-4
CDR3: CASSSDGKTQYF
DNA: TGTGCCAGCAGCTCAGACGGGAAGACCCAGTACTTC

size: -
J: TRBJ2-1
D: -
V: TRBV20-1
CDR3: CSAPGVASSYNEQFF
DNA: TGCAGTGCTCCAGGTGTAGCGAGTTCCTACAATGAGCAGTTCTTC

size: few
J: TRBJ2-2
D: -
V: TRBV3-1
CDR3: CASSQYRATGELFF
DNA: TGTGCCAGCAGCCAATACAGGGCCACCGGGGAGCTGTTTTTT

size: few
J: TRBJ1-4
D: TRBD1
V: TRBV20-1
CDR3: CSARGTGGEGYEKLFF
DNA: TGCAGTGCTAGGGGGACAGGGGGCGAGGGATATGAAAAACTGTTTTTT

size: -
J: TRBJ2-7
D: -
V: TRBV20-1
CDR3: CSARGGAYEQYF
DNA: TGCAGTGCTAGAGGCGGGGCCTACGAGCAGTACTTC

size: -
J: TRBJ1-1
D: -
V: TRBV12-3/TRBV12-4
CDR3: CASSLRSNTEAFF
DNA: TGTGCCAGCAGTTTACGTAGTAACACTGAAGCTTTCTTT

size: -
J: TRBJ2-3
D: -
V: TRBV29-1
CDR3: CSVASGPDTQYF
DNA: TGCAGCGTTGCTTCAGGGCCAGATACGCAGTATTTT

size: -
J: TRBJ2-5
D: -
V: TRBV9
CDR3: CASSTAGTPRGETQYF
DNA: TGTGCCAGCAGCACCGCCGGGACACCGAGGGGAGAGACCCAGTACTTC

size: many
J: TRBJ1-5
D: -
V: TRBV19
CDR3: CATSYGRDQPQHF
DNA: TGTGCCACCTCGTACGGGCGCGATCAGCCCCAGCATTTT

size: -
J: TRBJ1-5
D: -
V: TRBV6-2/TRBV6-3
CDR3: CASSYGMAGQPQHF
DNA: TGTGCCAGCAGTTACGGTATGGCGGGTCAGCCCCAGCATTTT

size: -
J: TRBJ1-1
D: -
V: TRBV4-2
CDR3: CASSQGFGGNTEAFF
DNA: TGTGCCAGCAGCCAAGGTTTTGGCGGGAACACTGAAGCTTTCTTT

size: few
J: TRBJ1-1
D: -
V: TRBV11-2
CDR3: CASSLTAGDTEAFF
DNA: TGTGCCAGCAGCTTAACGGCCGGCGACACTGAAGCTTTCTTT

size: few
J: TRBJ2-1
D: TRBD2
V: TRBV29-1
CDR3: CSVELAGFYNEQFF
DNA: TGCAGCGTCGAACTAGCGGGGTTCTACAATGAGCAGTTCTTC

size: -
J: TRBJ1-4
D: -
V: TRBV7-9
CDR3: CASSLGLFDEKLFF
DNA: TGTGCCAGCAGCCTGGGACTCTTCGATGAAAAACTGTTTTTT

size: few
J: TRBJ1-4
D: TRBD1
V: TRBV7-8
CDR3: CASSLAGTGFLVEKLFF
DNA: TGTGCCAGCAGCTTAGCTGGGACAGGGTTCCTTGTTGAAAAACTGTTTTTT

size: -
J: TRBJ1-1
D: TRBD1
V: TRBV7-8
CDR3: CASSLGTGWSTEAFF
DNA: TGTGCCAGCAGCCTGGGGACAGGGTGGAGTACTGAAGCTTTCTTT

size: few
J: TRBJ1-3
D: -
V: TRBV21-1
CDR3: CASSKRTAGNTIYF
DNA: TGTGCCAGCAGCAAGAGAACGGCTGGAAACACCATATATTTT

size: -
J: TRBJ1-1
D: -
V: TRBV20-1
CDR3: CSAKGAADTEAFF
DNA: TGCAGTGCTAAAGGCGCTGCGGACACTGAAGCTTTCTTT

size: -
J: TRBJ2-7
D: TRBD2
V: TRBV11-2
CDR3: CASSRQPGGYEQYF
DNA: TGTGCCAGCAGTAGACAGCCGGGGGGATACGAGCAGTACTTC

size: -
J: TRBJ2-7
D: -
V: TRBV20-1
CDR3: CSARGAGVYEQYF
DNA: TGCAGTGCCCGGGGGGCTGGGGTGTACGAGCAGTACTTC

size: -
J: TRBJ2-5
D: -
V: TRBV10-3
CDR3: CAISGEGETQYF
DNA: TGTGCCATCAGTGGAGAGGGTGAGACCCAGTACTTC

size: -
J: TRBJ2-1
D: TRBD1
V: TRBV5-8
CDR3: CASSSRTGTNEQFF
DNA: TGTGCCAGCAGCTCTAGGACAGGGACGAATGAGCAGTTCTTC

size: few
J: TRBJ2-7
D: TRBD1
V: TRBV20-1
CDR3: CSARGDRGYEQYF
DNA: TGCAGTGCTAGAGGCGACAGGGGCTACGAGCAGTACTTC

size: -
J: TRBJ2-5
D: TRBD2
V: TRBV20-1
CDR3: CSASHAGEGETQYF
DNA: TGCAGTGCCTCCCACGCGGGAGAAGGAGAGACCCAGTACTTC

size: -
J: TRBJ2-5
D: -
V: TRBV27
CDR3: CASSAPSRETQYF
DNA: TGTGCCAGCAGTGCTCCTTCCCGGGAGACCCAGTACTTC

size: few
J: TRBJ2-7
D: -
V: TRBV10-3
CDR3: CAISDLDGVSYEQYF
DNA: TGTGCCATCAGTGATTTGGACGGAGTCTCCTACGAGCAGTACTTC

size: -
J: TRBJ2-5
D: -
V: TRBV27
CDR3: CASRRGGGETQYF
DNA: TGTGCCAGCAGGAGGGGGGGCGGGGAGACCCAGTACTTC

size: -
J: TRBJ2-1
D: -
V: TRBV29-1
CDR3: CSVADSRDGDNEQFF
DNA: TGCAGCGTGGCAGATTCGCGGGACGGCGACAATGAGCAGTTCTTC

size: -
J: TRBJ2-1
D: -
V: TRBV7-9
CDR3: CASRPTGTLYNEQFF
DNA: TGTGCCAGCAGGCCAACGGGAACCCTATACAATGAGCAGTTCTTC

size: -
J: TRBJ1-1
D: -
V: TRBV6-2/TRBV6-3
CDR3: CASIETGKNTEAFF
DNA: TGTGCCAGCATTGAAACAGGAAAGAACACTGAAGCTTTCTTT

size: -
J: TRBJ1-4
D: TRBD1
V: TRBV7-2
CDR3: CASSSTGGVEKLFF
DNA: TGTGCCAGCAGCTCGACAGGGGGCGTTGAAAAACTGTTTTTT

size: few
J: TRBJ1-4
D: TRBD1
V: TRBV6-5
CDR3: CASSSEGQGISRLFF
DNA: TGTGCCAGCAGTTCCGAAGGACAGGGAATCTCTAGACTGTTTTTT

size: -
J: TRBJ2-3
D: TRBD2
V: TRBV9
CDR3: CASSPSGTSGGGTDTQYF
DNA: TGTGCCAGCAGCCCATCCGGGACTAGCGGAGGAGGCACAGATACGCAGTATTTT

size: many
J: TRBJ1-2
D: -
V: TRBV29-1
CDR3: CSDLTMGYGYTF
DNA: TGCAGCGACCTTACAATGGGGTATGGCTACACCTTC

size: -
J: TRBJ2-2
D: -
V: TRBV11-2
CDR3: CASSKGGTGELFF
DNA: TGTGCCAGCAGCAAGGGGGGCACCGGGGAGCTGTTTTTT

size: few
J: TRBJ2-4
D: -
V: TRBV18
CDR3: CASSPLAGFSAKNIQYF
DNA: TGTGCCAGCTCACCACTCGCCGGGTTTTCAGCCAAAAACATTCAGTACTTC

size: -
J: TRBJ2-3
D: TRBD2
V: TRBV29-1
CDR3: CSVVSGREPDTQYF
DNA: TGCAGCGTTGTCAGCGGGAGGGAGCCAGATACGCAGTATTTT

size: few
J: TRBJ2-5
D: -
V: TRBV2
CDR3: CASSALAREETQYF
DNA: TGTGCCAGCAGTGCGCTAGCGCGGGAAGAGACCCAGTACTTC

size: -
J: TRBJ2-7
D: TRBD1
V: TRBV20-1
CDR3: CSVLMGQGRYEQYF
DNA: TGCAGTGTTCTAATGGGACAGGGGAGATACGAGCAGTACTTC

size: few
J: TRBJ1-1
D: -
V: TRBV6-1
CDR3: CASSTNRAGTEAFF
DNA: TGTGCCAGCAGTACCAACAGGGCTGGGACTGAAGCTTTCTTT

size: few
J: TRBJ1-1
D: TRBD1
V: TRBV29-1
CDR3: CSVVTGGLNTEAFF
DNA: TGCAGCGTTGTTACAGGGGGCCTGAACACTGAAGCTTTCTTT

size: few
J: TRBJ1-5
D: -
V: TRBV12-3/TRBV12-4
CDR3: CASSFTSDQPQHF
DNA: TGTGCCAGCAGTTTCACGAGTGATCAGCCCCAGCATTTT

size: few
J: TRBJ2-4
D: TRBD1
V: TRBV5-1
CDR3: CASGRDRVDIQYF
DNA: TGCGCCAGTGGAAGGGACAGGGTGGACATTCAGTACTTC

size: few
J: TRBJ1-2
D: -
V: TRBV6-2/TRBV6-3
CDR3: CASSYSGTYGYTF
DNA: TGTGCCAGCAGTTACTCGGGGACCTATGGCTACACCTTC